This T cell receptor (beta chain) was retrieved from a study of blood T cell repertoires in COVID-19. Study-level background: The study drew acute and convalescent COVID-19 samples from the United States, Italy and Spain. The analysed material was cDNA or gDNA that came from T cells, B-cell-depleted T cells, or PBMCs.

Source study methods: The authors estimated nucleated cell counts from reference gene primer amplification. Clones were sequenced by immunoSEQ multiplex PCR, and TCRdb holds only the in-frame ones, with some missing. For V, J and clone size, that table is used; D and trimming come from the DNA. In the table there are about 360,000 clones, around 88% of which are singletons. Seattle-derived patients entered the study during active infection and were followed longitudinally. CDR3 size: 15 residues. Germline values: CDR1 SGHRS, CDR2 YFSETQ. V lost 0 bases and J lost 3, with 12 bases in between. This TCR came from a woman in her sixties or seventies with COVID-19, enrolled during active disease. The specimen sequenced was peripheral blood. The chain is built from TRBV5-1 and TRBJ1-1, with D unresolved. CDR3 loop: CASSLVSLGDTEAFF. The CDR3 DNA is TGCGCCAGCAGCTTGGTATCACTCGGGGACACTGAAGCTTTCTTT.